What follows are 30 T cell receptor beta chains derived from one specimen sequenced in a study of blood T cell repertoires in COVID-19. Profiling relied on immunoSEQ multiplex PCR, and the TCRdb table lists in-frame clones only, not all of them. Among about 400,000 clones listed, roughly 90% were seen once. Sequencing was performed on PBMCs or T cells enriched from blood (not recorded which). The receptors come from a woman between 25 and 40 years old who had recovered from COVID-19.

This clone was counted a single time. The chain links TRBV2 to TRBJ2-7; TRBD1 matches 7 bases. Germline CDR1 SNHLY, CDR2 FYNNEI. This CDR3 spans 15 amino acids. The trim removed 6 bases at V and 4 bases at J, leaving 12 bases unmatched. Here the CDR3 reads CASRGQLGNLYEQYF. The CDR3 DNA is TGTGCCAGCAGGGGACAGCTTGGAAACTTGTACGAGCAGTACTTC.

This clone was seen only once. This chain uses TRBV5-1 with TRBJ1-5; TRBD1 matches 9 bases. CDR1 SGHRS and CDR2 YFSETQ come from the germline V gene. The length of the CDR3 is 16 residues. After removal of 4 bases from V and 7 bases from J, the junction contained 12 bases not matched to a gene. CDR3 region: CASSLTGQGDGQPQHF. DNA for the CDR3: TGCGCCAGCAGCCTAACGGGACAGGGTGATGGGCAGCCCCAGCATTTT.

This chain uses TRBV28 with TRBJ2-5, with TRBD2 matching 9 bases. The CDR3 consists of 13 residues. Germline trimming cut 6 bases from V and 5 bases from J; bases unmatched to any gene: 4. Germline CDR1 MDHEN, CDR2 SYDVKM. CDR3 region: CASRPGTSETQYF. CDR3 nucleotide sequence: TGTGCCAGCAGACCTGGGACTAGCGAGACCCAGTACTTC.

The chain joins TRBV10-3 to TRBJ1-6; 7 nucleotides line up with TRBD1. Germline V gene lookup returns CDR1 ENHRY and CDR2 SYGVKD. V lost 5 bases to trimming and J lost 5 bases; unmatched junction nucleotides: 6. The CDR3 totals 15 residues. CDR3 DNA sequence: TGTGCCATCAGTTCCAACAGGGGAAATAATTCACCCCTCCACTTT. It codes for CAISSNRGNNSPLHF.

J is TRBJ1-4 and V is TRBV27; D remains unclear. Germline V CDR1 and CDR2: MNHEY, SMNVEV (reference sequence). The CDR3 length is 16 residues. V was clipped by 4 bases and J by 0 bases, with 12 bases between them. CDR3 in amino acids: CASSSTLGATNEKLFF. The CDR3 bases are TGTGCCAGCAGTTCGACCCTCGGGGCAACTAATGAAAAACTGTTTTTT.

In its sample, this clone was seen a few times. The rearrangement joins TRBV5-5 to TRBJ2-2; maybe TRBD1 (5 bases). Germline loops: CDR1 SGHKS, CDR2 YYEKEE (reference sequence). Trimming took 0 bases from V and 2 from J, leaving 17 bases between them. The CDR3 length is 18 residues. Here the CDR3 reads CASSLEVRAFPNTGELFF. CDR3 bases: TGTGCCAGCAGCTTGGAAGTCAGGGCCTTTCCTAACACCGGGGAGCTGTTTTTT.

The chain has TRBV7-6 and TRBJ2-1, with D perhaps matching TRBD1 (5 bases). Trimming shortened V by 2 bases and J by 0 bases, and 5 bases separated the two germline ends. Germline V lookup: CDR1 SGHVS, CDR2 FNYEAQ. The CDR3 consists of 14 residues. This CDR3 is CASSLRGSYNEQFF. The CDR3 region has the DNA TGTGCCAGCAGCTTAAGGGGCTCCTACAATGAGCAGTTCTTC.

This clone was seen a handful of times. The chain employs TRBV27 and TRBJ2-1; D may be TRBD2 (5 bases). The CDR3 spans 16 residues. V lost 5 bases and J 0 bases, leaving 14 bases between the germline ends. The germline gives CDR1 MNHEY, CDR2 SMNVEV (reference sequence). The CDR3 nucleotides read TGTGCCAGCAGTCTCGTTGGTGGGAGCTCCTACAATGAGCAGTTCTTC. Protein sequence: CASSLVGGSSYNEQFF.

V is TRBV7-2 and J is TRBJ1-2; 7 bases match TRBD1. The J segment lost 5 bases and the V segment lost 5 bases, leaving 5 bases of the junction unmatched. The CDR3 is made up of 13 amino acids. CDR1 is SGHTA, CDR2 FQGNSA, per germline. The CDR3 sequence: CASSPMTGYGYTF. DNA of the CDR3: TGTGCCAGCAGCCCAATGACAGGGTATGGCTACACCTTC.

J is TRBJ2-1 and V is TRBV7-9; 8 positions match TRBD2. The CDR3 runs to 17 residues. Germline V lookup: CDR1 SEHNR, CDR2 FQNEAQ (reference sequence). V was pared by 4 bases and J by 0 bases, with 8 bases of the junction left unmatched. CDR3 DNA: TGTGCCAGCAGCTCGGACCGCGGGAGGTACTCCTACAATGAGCAGTTCTTC. This sequence encodes CASSSDRGRYSYNEQFF.

V usage is TRBV5-4 and J usage is TRBJ2-1, with 11 positions matching TRBD2. The CDR3 loop spans 15 amino acids. V trimming: 1 base; J trimming: 7 bases; junction bases outside the gene matches: 4. In germline, CDR1 is SGHNT, CDR2 YYREEE (reference sequence). In DNA, the CDR3 is TGTGCCAGCAGCTTGCGGCTAGCGGGGGGTAATGAGCAGTTCTTC. It translates to CASSLRLAGGNEQFF.

The V and J genes are TRBV6-5 and TRBJ1-5; tentative D call: TRBD1 (5 bases). This CDR3 has 15 residues. Germline V gives CDR1 MNHEY, CDR2 SVGAGI. Trimming stripped 10 bases from V and 0 bases from J, with 16 bases between. Here the CDR3 DNA reads TGTGCCACCCGGACATTGCCTTATAGCAATCAGCCCCAGCATTTT. This gives the protein CATRTLPYSNQPQHF.

The J gene is TRBJ1-2, the V gene TRBV27; 8 positions match TRBD1. J lost 7 bases, V lost 5 bases, and 12 bases had no gene match. The CDR3 is 15 amino acids. Germline-derived CDR1 and CDR2 are MNHEY and SMNVEV (reference sequence). CDR3 nucleotide sequence: TGTGCCAGCAGTCCTAGTTGGCAGGGGGCGTCTGGCTACACCTTC. It codes for CASSPSWQGASGYTF.

The V and J genes are TRBV5-6 and TRBJ2-3; D not certain. Germline lookup yields CDR1 SGHDT and CDR2 YYEEEE. Trimming removed 0 bases from V and 0 bases from J, with 11 bases in between. This CDR3 comprises 16 residues. The CDR3 DNA follows: TGTGCCAGCAGCTTGGCCTTGGCCCGAAGCACAGATACGCAGTATTTT. Protein sequence: CASSLALARSTDTQYF.

CDR3 bases: TGTGCCAGCAAGTGGACTAGCGGGAGCTACGAGCAGTACTTC. The encoded protein is CASKWTSGSYEQYF. This chain connects TRBV6-5 to TRBJ2-7, with TRBD2 matching 13 bases. V was pared by 7 bases and J by 3 bases, with 3 bases of the junction left unmatched. This CDR3 has 14 amino acids. Germline V gene sequence: CDR1 MNHEY, CDR2 SVGAGI.

The chain has TRBV14 and TRBJ1-3; D gene uncertain. CDR1 and CDR2 from the germline V gene are SGHDN and FVKESK. Trimming took off 6 bases at V and 3 bases at J, with 15 bases between the two ends. The CDR3 consists of 15 residues. This CDR3 reads CASSLLKGGGNTIYF. CDR3 bases: TGTGCCAGCAGTCTCCTCAAGGGAGGTGGAAACACCATATATTTT.

This chain joins TRBV15 and TRBJ2-2; tentative D call: TRBD1 (6 bases). Germline V lookup: CDR1 LNHNV, CDR2 YYDKDF (reference sequence). Trimming pared 3 bases from V and 9 bases from J, leaving 14 bases between. The CDR3 is 14 residues long. The CDR3 DNA sequence: TGTGCCACCAGCAGTAGGACAGACCACCGGGAGCTGTTTTTT. This translates into CATSSRTDHRELFF.

The rearrangement uses TRBV28 and TRBJ1-4; 7 bases match TRBD1. Germline-derived CDR1 and CDR2 are MDHEN and SYDVKM. The CDR3 consists of 16 residues. The V segment lost 5 bases and the J segment 4 bases; nucleotides outside the gene matches: 10. The CDR3 reads CASSVGGRSNNEKLFF. CDR3 DNA: TGTGCCAGCAGTGTAGGGGGCAGATCTAATAATGAAAAACTGTTTTTT. The full variable domain, in which reference TRBV28 and TRBJ1-4 provide the parts outside the CDR3, is DVKVTQSSRYLVKRTGEKVFLECVQDMDHENMFWYRQDPGLGLRLIYFSYDVKMKEKGDIPEGYSVSREKKERFSLILESASTNQTSMYLCASSVGGRSNNEKLFFGSGTQLSVL.

The chain recombines TRBV30 with TRBJ2-1, with 7 bases lining up with TRBD2. The germline V gene has CDR1 GTSNPN and CDR2 SVGIG (reference sequence). Losses at the gene ends were 4 bases for V and 13 bases for J; bases not matched to a gene: 10. This CDR3 has 12 amino acids. Here the CDR3 DNA reads TGTGCCTGGACCGGGACTACCCCGGTTCAGTTCTTC. It yields the protein CAWTGTTPVQFF.

This clone appeared a few times. This same CDR3 is encoded by further DNA sequences in the sample. The rearrangement joins TRBV7-3 to TRBJ1-1; 7 bases are a match to TRBD1. The CDR3 loop spans 14 amino acids. V lost 0 bases, J lost 4 bases, and 2 bases stayed unmatched. The germline gives CDR1 SGHTA, CDR2 FQGTGA. CDR3 sequence reads: CASSLTSGGTEAFF. As DNA, the CDR3 is TGTGCCAGCAGCTTAACGTCAGGGGGCACTGAAGCTTTCTTT.

The genes are TRBV19 and TRBJ2-1, with 11 bases that match TRBD2. The CDR3 has 15 amino acids. The ends lost 10 bases at V and 5 bases at J; junction bases unmatched: 10. Per germline, CDR1 LNHDA and CDR2 SQIVND (reference sequence). The CDR3 DNA sequence: TGTGCCACAAAAATAGCGGGGGGGCATGACAATGAGCAGTTCTTC. Protein product: CATKIAGGHDNEQFF. Together with reference TRBV19 and TRBJ2-1, the CDR3 gives the full variable domain: DGGITQSPKYLFRKEGQNVTLSCEQNLNHDAMYWYRQDPGQGLRLIYYSQIVNDFQKGDIAEGYSVSREKKESFPLTVTSAQKNPTAFYLCATKIAGGHDNEQFFGPGTRLTVL.

The chain recombines TRBV7-3 with TRBJ2-1, with D perhaps TRBD1 (6 bases). V shed 5 bases and J shed 6 bases, with 11 bases lying between them. CDR1 and CDR2 (germline): SGHTA, FQGTGA. The CDR3 is 13 amino acids. The CDR3 reads CASSQQGPNEQFF. The CDR3 coding sequence is TGTGCCAGCAGCCAACAGGGTCCCAATGAGCAGTTCTTC.

This clone was found once. The chain links TRBV5-1 to TRBJ1-3; 8 nucleotides match TRBD1. The CDR3 has 16 amino acids. V lost 1 base, J lost 4 bases, and 7 bases stayed unmatched. CDR1 is SGHRS and CDR2 is YFSETQ in the germline V gene. CDR3 in DNA: TGCGCCAGCAGCTTGCGCGGACAGGGTTCCGGAAACACCATATATTTT. This gives the protein CASSLRGQGSGNTIYF.

V is TRBV27 and J is TRBJ2-5; D is perhaps TRBD2 (6 bases). Trimming cost V 5 bases and J 7 bases, with 14 bases left between them. CDR1 MNHEY and CDR2 SMNVEV come from the germline V gene (reference sequence). This CDR3 has 13 amino acids. The DNA for the CDR3 is TGTGCCAGCAGTCTCCCGGACGGGGGGACCCAGTACTTC. Encoded protein: CASSLPDGGTQYF.

The chain joins TRBV12-3 or TRBV12-4 to TRBJ1-5; TRBD1 matches at 7 bases. V lost 6 bases and J lost 5; bases outside the gene matches: 4. CDR3 length: 13 residues. CDR3 in DNA: TGTGCCAGCAGAAGACAGGGCGATCAGCCCCAGCATTTT. Its translation: CASRRQGDQPQHF.

This sequence joins TRBV24-1 and TRBJ2-7; TRBD2 aligns across 7 bases. The length of the CDR3 is 12 residues. The germline V gene has CDR1 KGHDR and CDR2 SFDVKD. The J segment lost 3 bases and the V segment lost 12 bases, leaving 7 bases of the junction unmatched. The CDR3 region is CALLGRDYEQYF. As DNA, the CDR3 is TGTGCCCTGCTGGGGAGGGACTACGAGCAGTACTTC.

The chain joins TRBV19 to TRBJ2-1; TRBD2 is a possible D gene (5 bases). The CDR3 is 16 amino acids. Germline CDR1 reads LNHDA; CDR2 reads SQIVND (reference sequence). V dropped 3 bases and J dropped 0 bases, with 12 bases sitting between them. The CDR3 here is CASSIMDSSSYNEQFF. CDR3 bases: TGTGCCAGTAGTATTATGGACTCTAGCTCCTACAATGAGCAGTTCTTC.

The genes are TRBV19 and TRBJ1-2; possible D gene TRBD1, 5 bases. From germline, CDR1 is LNHDA and CDR2 SQIVND (reference sequence). V was shortened by 3 bases and J by 2 bases, with 16 bases between the two germline ends. This CDR3 has 16 amino acids. The DNA of the CDR3 is TGTGCCAGTAGTATGGAAGGGGCGGACCTCAACTATGGCTACACCTTC. This codes for CASSMEGADLNYGYTF.

The genes are TRBV6-1 and TRBJ1-6; 9 bases agree with TRBD1. V lost 4 bases and J lost 12; bases outside the gene matches: 13. Germline CDR1 MNHNS, CDR2 SASEGT. The CDR3 length is 16 residues. This CDR3 is CASSARRTGAGRPLHF. CDR3 nucleotides: TGTGCCAGCAGTGCCCGTAGGACAGGGGCCGGTCGACCCCTCCACTTT.

V and J are TRBV10-3 and TRBJ2-1; a possible D gene is TRBD2 (5 bases). Germline loops: CDR1 ENHRY, CDR2 SYGVKD. The CDR3 totals 18 residues. V dropped 0 bases and J dropped 9 bases, with 24 bases sitting between them. CDR3 DNA sequence: TGTGCCATCAGTGAGTCCCCGGGGTCGGTTACTAGAGTCATTGAGCAGTTCTTC. Translation: CAISESPGSVTRVIEQFF.